The rows below give T cell receptor beta chains drawn from one sample of a study of cytomegalovirus exposure and HLA in healthy donors. The table came from immunoSEQ multiplex PCR; TCRdb's copy has only in-frame clones and leaves some out. The sample shows tens of thousands of clones, more than 55% of them seen only once. The sample was PBMCs. These receptors were collected from a man between 60 and 75 years old in good health and CMV-seropositive. Each CDR3 is given with its conserved first and last residue. Each record gives: J gene, D gene, V gene, CDR3 length, CDR3 protein. D genes are given only for firm matches.

>TRBJ1-6|.|TRBV4-1|15
CASSQVGTPYSPLHF
>TRBJ1-4|.|TRBV4-2|15
CASSQTQGVDEKLFF
>TRBJ2-5|.|TRBV20-1|11
CSVRGLETQYF
>TRBJ1-2|TRBD1|TRBV4-3|15
CASSQGGQGLYGYTF
>TRBJ2-3|.|TRBV10-3|14
CAISGHLSFDTQYF
>TRBJ1-2|.|TRBV21-1|17
CASSVPSRGPNGYGYTF
>TRBJ2-5|TRBD2|TRBV28|16
CASSFWEGANQETQYF
>TRBJ2-7|TRBD2|TRBV7-2|14
CASSFSGVIYEQYF
>TRBJ2-7|TRBD2|TRBV5-1|15
CASSPGTSVSYEQYF
>TRBJ2-1|TRBD2|TRBV7-9|14
CSSSLQRGGNEQFF
>TRBJ1-3|.|TRBV13|14
CASSLRFEGNTIYF
>TRBJ2-1|TRBD2|TRBV5-1|16
CASSRERGGGNNEQFF
>TRBJ2-4|.|TRBV28|13
CASSLRGPNIQYF
>TRBJ1-2|.|TRBV28|13
CASGVGEDYGYTF
>TRBJ1-1|.|TRBV7-9|17
CASSLGGQTLMNTEAFF
>TRBJ2-1|TRBD2|TRBV14|19
CASSHTVGRGISSYNEQFF
>TRBJ1-4|.|TRBV19|17
CASRTVYAPGDYEKLFF
>TRBJ2-2|TRBD2|TRBV5-3|19
CARSFLPGTSGSSAGELFF
>TRBJ2-7|TRBD2|TRBV18|14
CASSPAGGSYEQYF
>TRBJ1-4|.|TRBV4-2|15
CASSQERRTNEKLFF
>TRBJ1-1|TRBD1|TRBV5-1|12
CASSADRVQAFF
>TRBJ2-1|.|TRBV6-4|15
CASSDGRGPYNEQFF
>TRBJ2-3|TRBD1|TRBV9|14
CASSDTGGLDTQYF
>TRBJ2-7|TRBD1|TRBV2|15
CASGKGTGGTYEQYF
>TRBJ2-3|TRBD2|TRBV27|13
CASSIRAGDTQYF
>TRBJ2-1|TRBD2|TRBV2|16
CASSPLAGVGYNEQFF
>TRBJ1-1|.|TRBV5-6|12
CASSGRAPEAFF
>TRBJ2-1|.|TRBV9|16
CASSVGHVSSYNEQFF
>TRBJ1-1|.|TRBV18|13
CASSPPSSTEAFF
>TRBJ2-2|TRBD2|TRBV19|15
CASSVLAGPTGELFF
>TRBJ2-1|TRBD2|TRBV9|16
CASSVDPGGQYNEQFF
>TRBJ2-7|.|TRBV29-1|10
CSVGNYEQYF
>TRBJ2-3|.|TRBV6-4|12
CASRDTTDTQYF
>TRBJ2-7|TRBD2|TRBV19|15
CASSISGRGSYEQYF
>TRBJ2-3|TRBD1|TRBV25-1|15
CASSDTGGLPIPQYF
>TRBJ1-2|.|TRBV13|16
CASSGSSQSYHYGYTF
>TRBJ2-7|TRBD2|TRBV11-2|16
CASSLGSGAFSYEQYF
>TRBJ2-7|.|TRBV5-6|14
CASSILLSSYEQYF
>TRBJ2-3|TRBD2|TRBV10-3|15
CAIRDVTSSTDTQYF
>TRBJ2-1|TRBD2|TRBV7-2|16
CASRWASGGPYNEQFF
>TRBJ2-1|.|TRBV6-6|11
CASSYAAEQFF
>TRBJ2-2|TRBD1|TRBV12-5|16
CASGWVGTGGTGELFF